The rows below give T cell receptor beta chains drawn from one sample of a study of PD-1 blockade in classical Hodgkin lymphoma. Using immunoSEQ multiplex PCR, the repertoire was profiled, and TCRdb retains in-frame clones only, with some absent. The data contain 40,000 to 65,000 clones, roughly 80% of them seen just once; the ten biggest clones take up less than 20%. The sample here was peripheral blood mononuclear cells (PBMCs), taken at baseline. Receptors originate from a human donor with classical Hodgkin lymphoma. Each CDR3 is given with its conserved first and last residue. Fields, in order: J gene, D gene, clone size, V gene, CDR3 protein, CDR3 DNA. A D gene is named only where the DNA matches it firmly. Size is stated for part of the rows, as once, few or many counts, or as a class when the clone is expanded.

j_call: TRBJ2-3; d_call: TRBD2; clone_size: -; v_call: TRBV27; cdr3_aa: CASSLSGRTDTQYF; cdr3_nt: TGTGCCAGCAGTCTCAGCGGGAGAACAGATACGCAGTATTTT
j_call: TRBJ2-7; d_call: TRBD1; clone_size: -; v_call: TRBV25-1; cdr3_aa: CASSTPKGATEQYF; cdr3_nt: TGTGCCAGCAGTACCCCAAAGGGGGCTACCGAGCAGTACTTC
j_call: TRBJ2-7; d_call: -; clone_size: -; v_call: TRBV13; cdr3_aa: CASSLSGRADYEQYF; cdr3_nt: TGTGCCAGCAGCCTCTCGGGGAGAGCTGACTACGAGCAGTACTTC
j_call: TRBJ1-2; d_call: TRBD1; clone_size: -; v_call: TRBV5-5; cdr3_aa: CASSLRGTARSNYGYTF; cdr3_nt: TGTGCCAGCAGCTTACGAGGGACAGCAAGATCTAACTATGGCTACACCTTC
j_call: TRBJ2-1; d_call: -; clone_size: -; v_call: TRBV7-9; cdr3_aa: CASSALVVNEQFF; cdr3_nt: TGTGCCAGCAGCGCCCTAGTAGTTAATGAGCAGTTCTTC
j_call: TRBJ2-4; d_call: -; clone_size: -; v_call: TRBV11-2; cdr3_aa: CASSLQQGLGIQYF; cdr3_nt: TGTGCCAGCAGCTTACAGCAGGGTTTGGGCATTCAGTACTTC
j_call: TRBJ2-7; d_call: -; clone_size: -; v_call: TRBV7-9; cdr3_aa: CASSLVYPSYEQYF; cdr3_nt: TGTGCCAGCAGCTTAGTTTACCCCTCCTACGAGCAGTACTTC
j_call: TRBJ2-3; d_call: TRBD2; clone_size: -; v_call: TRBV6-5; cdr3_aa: CASSVTSGTDTQYF; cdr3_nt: TGTGCCAGCTCGGTAACTAGCGGGACAGATACGCAGTATTTT
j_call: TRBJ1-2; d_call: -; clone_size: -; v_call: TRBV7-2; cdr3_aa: CASSLGEEINYGYTF; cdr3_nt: TGTGCCAGCAGCTTAGGGGAGGAGATTAACTATGGCTACACCTTC
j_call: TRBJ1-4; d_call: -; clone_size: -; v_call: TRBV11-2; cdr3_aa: CASSFEPSTNEKLFF; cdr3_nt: TGTGCCAGCAGCTTCGAGCCTTCAACTAATGAAAAACTGTTTTTT
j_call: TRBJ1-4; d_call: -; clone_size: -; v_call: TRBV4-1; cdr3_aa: CASSQVWPAVNEKLFF; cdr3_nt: TGCGCCAGCAGCCAAGTTTGGCCCGCGGTGAATGAAAAACTGTTTTTT
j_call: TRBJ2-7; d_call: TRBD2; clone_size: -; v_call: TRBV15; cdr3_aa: CATSGWTSGNEQYF; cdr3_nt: TGTGCCACCAGCGGATGGACTAGCGGGAACGAGCAGTACTTC
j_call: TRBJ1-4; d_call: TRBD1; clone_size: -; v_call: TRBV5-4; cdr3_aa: CASSFGRDRGTQNEKLFF; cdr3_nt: TGTGCCAGCAGCTTTGGAAGGGACAGGGGGACCCAGAATGAAAAACTGTTTTTT
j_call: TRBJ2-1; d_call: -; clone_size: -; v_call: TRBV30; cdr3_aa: CAWSPRENEQFF; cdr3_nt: TGTGCCTGGAGTCCTCGGGAGAATGAGCAGTTCTTC
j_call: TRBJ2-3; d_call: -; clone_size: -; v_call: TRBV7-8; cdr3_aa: CASSFLDTQYF; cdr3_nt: TGTGCCAGCAGCTTCCTAGATACGCAGTATTTT
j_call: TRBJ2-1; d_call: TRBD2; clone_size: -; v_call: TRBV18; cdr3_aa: CASSGPGTSGYNEQFF; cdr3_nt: TGTGCCAGCTCAGGCCCCGGGACTAGCGGCTACAATGAGCAGTTCTTC
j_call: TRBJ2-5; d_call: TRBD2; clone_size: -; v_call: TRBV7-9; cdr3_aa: CASSYGWLGTSGKETQYF; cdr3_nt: TGTGCCAGCAGCTATGGATGGCTAGGGACTAGCGGGAAAGAGACCCAGTACTTC
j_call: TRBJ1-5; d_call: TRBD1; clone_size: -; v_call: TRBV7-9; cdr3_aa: CASSSRTGASNQPQHF; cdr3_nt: TGTGCCAGCAGCTCCCGTACAGGGGCGAGCAATCAGCCCCAGCATTTT
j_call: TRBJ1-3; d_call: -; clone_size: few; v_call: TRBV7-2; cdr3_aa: CASSSTGVSGNTIYF; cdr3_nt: TGTGCCAGCAGCTCAACAGGCGTCTCTGGAAACACCATATATTTT
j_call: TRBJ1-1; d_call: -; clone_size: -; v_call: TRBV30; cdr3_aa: CAWGTGAFFTEAFF; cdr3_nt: TGTGCCTGGGGCACCGGGGCCTTTTTCACTGAAGCTTTCTTT
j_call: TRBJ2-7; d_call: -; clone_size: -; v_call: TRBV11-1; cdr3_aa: CASSDDRSSYEQYF; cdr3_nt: TGTGCCAGCAGCGATGACAGGAGCTCCTACGAGCAGTACTTC
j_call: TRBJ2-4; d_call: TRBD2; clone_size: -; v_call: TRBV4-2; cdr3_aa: CASSLIAGRGWAKNIQYF; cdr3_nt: TGTGCCAGCAGCCTGATCGCGGGGAGGGGATGGGCCAAAAACATTCAGTACTTC
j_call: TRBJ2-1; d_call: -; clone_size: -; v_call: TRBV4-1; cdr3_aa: CASSQVGAYNEQFF; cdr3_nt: TGCGCCAGCAGCCAAGTAGGTGCCTACAATGAGCAGTTCTTC
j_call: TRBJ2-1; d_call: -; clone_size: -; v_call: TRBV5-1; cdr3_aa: CASSLDGRQLEQFF; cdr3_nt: TGCGCCAGCAGCTTGGATGGGCGACAATTAGAGCAGTTCTTC
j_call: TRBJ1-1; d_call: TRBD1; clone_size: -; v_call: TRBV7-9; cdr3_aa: CASSSSDRSIGNTEAFF; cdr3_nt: TGTGCCAGCAGCTCCTCGGACAGGTCTATAGGGAACACTGAAGCTTTCTTT
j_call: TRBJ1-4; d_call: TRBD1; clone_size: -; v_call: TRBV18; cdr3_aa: CASSPPWVRQGTVKKLFF; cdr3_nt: TGTGCCAGCTCACCACCGTGGGTGCGGCAGGGGACAGTAAAAAAACTGTTTTTT
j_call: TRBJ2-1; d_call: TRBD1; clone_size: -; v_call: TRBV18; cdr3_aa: CASFPGQGDNEQFF; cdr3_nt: TGTGCCAGCTTTCCGGGACAGGGGGACAATGAGCAGTTCTTC
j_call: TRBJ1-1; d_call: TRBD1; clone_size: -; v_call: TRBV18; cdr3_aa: CASSDSGQGNTEAFF; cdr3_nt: TGTGCCAGCTCGGATTCGGGACAGGGGAACACTGAAGCTTTCTTT
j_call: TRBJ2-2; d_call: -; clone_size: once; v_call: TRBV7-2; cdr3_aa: CASSSGSPGTGELFF; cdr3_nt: TGTGCCAGCAGCTCCGGGAGTCCTGGGACCGGGGAGCTGTTTTTT
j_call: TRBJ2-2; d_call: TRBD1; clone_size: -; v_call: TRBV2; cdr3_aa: CASILDRGKTGELFF; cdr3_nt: TGTGCCAGCATATTGGACAGGGGAAAAACCGGGGAGCTGTTTTTT
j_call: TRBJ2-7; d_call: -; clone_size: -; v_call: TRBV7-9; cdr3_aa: CASSPRGTYEQYF; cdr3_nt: TGTGCCAGCAGCCCTCGGGGGACCTACGAGCAGTACTTC
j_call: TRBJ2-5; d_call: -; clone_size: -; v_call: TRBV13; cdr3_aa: CASSLQSYRGGRETQYF; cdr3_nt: TGTGCCAGCAGCCTACAATCCTACAGGGGAGGCAGGGAGACCCAGTACTTC
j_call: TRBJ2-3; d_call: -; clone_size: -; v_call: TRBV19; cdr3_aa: CASSLRTDQDTQYF; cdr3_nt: TGTGCCAGTAGTCTTCGGACAGACCAAGATACGCAGTATTTT
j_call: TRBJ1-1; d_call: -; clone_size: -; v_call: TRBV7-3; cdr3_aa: CASSLTGSTEAFF; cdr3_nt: TGTGCCAGCAGCTTAACGGGTTCTACTGAAGCTTTCTTT
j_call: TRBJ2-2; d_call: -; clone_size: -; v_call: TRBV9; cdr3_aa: CASSVASGVPTGELFF; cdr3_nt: TGTGCCAGCAGCGTAGCTTCTGGGGTACCCACCGGGGAGCTGTTTTTT
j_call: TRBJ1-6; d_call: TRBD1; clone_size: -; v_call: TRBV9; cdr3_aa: CASSVGGDSRSPLHF; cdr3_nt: TGTGCCAGCAGCGTAGGGGGGGACAGTAGGTCACCCCTCCACTTT
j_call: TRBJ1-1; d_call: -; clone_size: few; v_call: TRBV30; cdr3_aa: CAWSVEANTEAFF; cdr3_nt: TGTGCCTGGAGTGTAGAGGCGAACACTGAAGCTTTCTTT
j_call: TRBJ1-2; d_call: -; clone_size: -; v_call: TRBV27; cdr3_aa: CASSFLHREGDGYTF; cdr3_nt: TGTGCCAGCAGTTTCCTCCACAGGGAGGGTGATGGCTACACCTTC
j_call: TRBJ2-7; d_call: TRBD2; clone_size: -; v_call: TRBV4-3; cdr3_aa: CASSQNSGYEQYF; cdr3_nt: TGCGCCAGCAGCCAAAATAGCGGGTACGAGCAGTACTTC
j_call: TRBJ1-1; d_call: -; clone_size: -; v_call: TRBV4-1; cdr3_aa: CASSNGRLNTEAFF; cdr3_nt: TGCGCCAGCAGCAACGGACGGTTGAACACTGAAGCTTTCTTT
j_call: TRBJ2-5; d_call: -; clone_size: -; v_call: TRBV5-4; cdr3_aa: CASSQGKTQYF; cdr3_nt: TGTGCCAGCAGCCAAGGGAAGACCCAGTACTTC
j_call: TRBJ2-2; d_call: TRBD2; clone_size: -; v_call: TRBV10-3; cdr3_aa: CAIRGLAGAGELFF; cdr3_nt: TGTGCCATCAGAGGACTAGCGGGAGCCGGGGAGCTGTTTTTT
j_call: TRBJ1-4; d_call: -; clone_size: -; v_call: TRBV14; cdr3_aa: CASSQDWGVGEKLFF; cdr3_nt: TGTGCCAGCAGCCAAGATTGGGGGGTTGGTGAAAAACTGTTTTTT
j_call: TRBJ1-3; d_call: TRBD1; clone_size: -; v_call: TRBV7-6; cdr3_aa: CASSLPYRGNSGNTIYF; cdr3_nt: TGTGCCAGCAGCTTACCATACAGGGGTAACTCTGGAAACACCATATATTTT
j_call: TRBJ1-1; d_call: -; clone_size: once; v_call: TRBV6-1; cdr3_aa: CASSEATLRNGWGNTEAFF; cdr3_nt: TGTGCCAGCAGTGAAGCGACCCTGAGAAATGGCTGGGGGAACACTGAAGCTTTCTTT
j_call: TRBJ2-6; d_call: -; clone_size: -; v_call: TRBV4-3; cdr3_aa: CASSQDEGVGANVLTF; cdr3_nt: TGCGCCAGCAGCCAAGACGAAGGCGTTGGGGCCAACGTCCTGACTTTC
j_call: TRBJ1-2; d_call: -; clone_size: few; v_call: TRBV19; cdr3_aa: CASSIVNTNYGYTF; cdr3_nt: TGTGCCAGTAGTATAGTGAACACTAACTATGGCTACACCTTC
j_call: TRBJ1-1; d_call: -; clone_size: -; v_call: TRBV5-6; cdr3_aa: CASSLESTEAFF; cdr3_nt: TGTGCCAGCAGCTTGGAGTCCACTGAAGCTTTCTTT
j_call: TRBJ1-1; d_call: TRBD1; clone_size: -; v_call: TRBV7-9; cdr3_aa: CASSLNGGTGEAGAFF; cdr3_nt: TGTGCCAGCAGCTTAAATGGCGGGACAGGGGAGGCTGGAGCTTTCTTT
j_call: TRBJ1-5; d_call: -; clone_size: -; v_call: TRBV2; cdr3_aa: CASSEDSPKPGNQPQHF; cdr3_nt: TGTGCCAGCAGTGAGGACAGTCCTAAGCCGGGCAATCAGCCCCAGCATTTT
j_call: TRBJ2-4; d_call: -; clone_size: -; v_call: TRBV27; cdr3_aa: CASSLRSGPQAKNIQYF; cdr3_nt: TGTGCCAGCAGTTTACGGTCCGGTCCCCAAGCCAAAAACATTCAGTACTTC
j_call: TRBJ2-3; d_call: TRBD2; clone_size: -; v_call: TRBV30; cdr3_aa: CAWRIAGGPDTQYF; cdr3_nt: TGTGCCTGGAGGATAGCGGGAGGGCCAGATACGCAGTATTTT
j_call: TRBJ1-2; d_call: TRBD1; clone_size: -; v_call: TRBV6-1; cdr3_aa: CASSVDQGAIGYGYTF; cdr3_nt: TGTGCCAGCAGTGTAGATCAGGGGGCTATCGGCTATGGCTACACCTTC